The text below deals with one T cell receptor (beta chain). The antigen remains undetermined. These data originate in a study of cytomegalovirus exposure and HLA in healthy donors. The study, taken as a whole, reports: In a later analysis, specific HLA alleles were associated with more than 15,000 TCR beta sequences at a 0.05 false discovery rate. When analyzed later, a missense DCLRE1C variant was found to be linked to TCR beta V- and J-gene trimming.

PCR amplification relied on 60 Vbeta primers (plus 13 Jbeta primers). Repertoires were generated with immunoSEQ multiplex PCR, while TCRdb's copy carries only in-frame clones and drops some. Of 150,000 to 200,000 clones listed, about 76% are singletons. Sequenced material: PBMCs. This sequence originates from a female donor in good health and CMV-seronegative.

In DNA, the CDR3 is TGTGCCAGCAGCGGACAGGGCCCACCTGGAAACACCATATATTTT. Translated, it gives CASSGQGPPGNTIYF. The rearrangement joins TRBV2 to TRBJ1-3; 8 nucleotides agree with TRBD1. CDR3 size: 15 residues. Germline trimming cut 6 bases from V and 2 bases from J; bases unmatched to any gene: 6. The V gene's germline CDR1 is SNHLY and CDR2 FYNNEI.